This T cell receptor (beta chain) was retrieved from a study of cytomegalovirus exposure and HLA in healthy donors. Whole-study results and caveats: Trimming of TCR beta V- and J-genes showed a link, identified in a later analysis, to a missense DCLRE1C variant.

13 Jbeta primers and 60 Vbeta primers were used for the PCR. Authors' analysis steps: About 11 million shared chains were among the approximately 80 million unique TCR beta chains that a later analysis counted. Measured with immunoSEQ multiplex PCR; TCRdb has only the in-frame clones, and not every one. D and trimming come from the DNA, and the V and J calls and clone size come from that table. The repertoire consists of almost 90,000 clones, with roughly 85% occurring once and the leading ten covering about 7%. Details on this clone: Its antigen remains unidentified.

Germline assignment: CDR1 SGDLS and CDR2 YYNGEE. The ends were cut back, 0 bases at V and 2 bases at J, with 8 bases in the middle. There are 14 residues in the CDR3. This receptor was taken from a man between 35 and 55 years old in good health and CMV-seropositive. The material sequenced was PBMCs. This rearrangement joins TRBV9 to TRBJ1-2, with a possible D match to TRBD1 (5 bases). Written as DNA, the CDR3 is TGTGCCAGCAGCGTAGTGGAGGGGAACTATGGCTACACCTTC. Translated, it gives CASSVVEGNYGYTF.